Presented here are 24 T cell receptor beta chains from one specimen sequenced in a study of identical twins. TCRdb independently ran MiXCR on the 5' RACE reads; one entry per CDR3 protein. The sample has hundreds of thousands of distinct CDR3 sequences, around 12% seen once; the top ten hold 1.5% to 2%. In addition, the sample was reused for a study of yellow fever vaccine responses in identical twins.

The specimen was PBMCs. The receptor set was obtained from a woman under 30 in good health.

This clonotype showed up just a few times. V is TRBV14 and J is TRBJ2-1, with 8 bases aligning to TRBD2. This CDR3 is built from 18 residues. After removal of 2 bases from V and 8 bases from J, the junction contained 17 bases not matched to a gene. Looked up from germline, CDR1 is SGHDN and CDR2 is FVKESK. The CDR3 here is CASSQRRVSGATSDEQFF. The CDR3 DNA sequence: TGTGCCAGCAGCCAAAGGCGGGTTAGCGGGGCAACTTCCGATGAGCAGTTCTTC. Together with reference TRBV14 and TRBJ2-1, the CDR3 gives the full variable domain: EAGVTQFPSHSVIEKGQTVTLRCDPISGHDNLYWYRRVMGKEIKFLLHFVKESKQDESGMPNNRFLAERTGGTYSTLKVQPAELEDSGVYFCASSQRRVSGATSDEQFFGPGTRLTVL.

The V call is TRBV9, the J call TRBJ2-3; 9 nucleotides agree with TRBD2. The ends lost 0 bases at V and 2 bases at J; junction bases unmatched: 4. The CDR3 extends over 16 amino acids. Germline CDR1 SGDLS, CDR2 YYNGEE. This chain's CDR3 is CASSVGTSESTDTQYF. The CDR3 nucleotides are TGTGCCAGCAGCGTAGGGACTAGCGAGTCCACAGATACGCAGTATTTT.

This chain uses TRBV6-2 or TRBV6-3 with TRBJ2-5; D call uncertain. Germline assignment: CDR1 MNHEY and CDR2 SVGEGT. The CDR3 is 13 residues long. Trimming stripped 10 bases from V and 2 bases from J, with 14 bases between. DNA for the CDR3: TGTGCCAACTCAATTAATGCACAAGAGACCCAGTACTTC. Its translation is CANSINAQETQYF.

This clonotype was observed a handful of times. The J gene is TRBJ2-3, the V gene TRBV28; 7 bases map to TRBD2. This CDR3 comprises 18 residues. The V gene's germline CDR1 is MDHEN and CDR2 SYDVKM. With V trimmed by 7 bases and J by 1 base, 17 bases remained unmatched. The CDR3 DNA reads TGTGCCAGCAAGGGAGATGGGGAGGGCGGTCCCCGCACAGATACGCAGTATTTT. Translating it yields CASKGDGEGGPRTDTQYF.

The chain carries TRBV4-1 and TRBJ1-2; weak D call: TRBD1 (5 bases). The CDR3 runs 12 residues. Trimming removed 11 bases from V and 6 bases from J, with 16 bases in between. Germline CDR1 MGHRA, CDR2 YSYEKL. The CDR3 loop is CAVWDRGDGYTF. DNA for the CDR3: TGCGCCGTCTGGGACCGGGGGGATGGCTACACCTTC.

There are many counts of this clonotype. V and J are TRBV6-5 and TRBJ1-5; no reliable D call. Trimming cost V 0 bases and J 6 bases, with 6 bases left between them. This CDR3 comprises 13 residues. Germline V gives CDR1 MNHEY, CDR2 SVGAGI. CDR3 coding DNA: TGTGCCAGCAGTTACTCGGCGGTTCAGCCCCAGCATTTT. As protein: CASSYSAVQPQHF.

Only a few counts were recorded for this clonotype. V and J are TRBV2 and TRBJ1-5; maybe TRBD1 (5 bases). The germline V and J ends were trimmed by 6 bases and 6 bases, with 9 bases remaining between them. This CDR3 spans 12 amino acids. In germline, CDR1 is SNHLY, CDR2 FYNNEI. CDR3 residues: CASRWRGQPQHF. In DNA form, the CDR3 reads TGTGCCAGCAGGTGGAGGGGTCAGCCCCAGCATTTT.

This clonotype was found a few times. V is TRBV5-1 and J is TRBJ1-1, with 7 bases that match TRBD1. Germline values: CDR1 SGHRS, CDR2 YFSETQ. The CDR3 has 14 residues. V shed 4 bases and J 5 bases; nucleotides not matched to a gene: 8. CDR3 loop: CASSATRQGTEAFF. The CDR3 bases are TGCGCCAGCAGCGCGACGAGACAGGGAACTGAAGCTTTCTTT.

The CDR3 DNA is TGTGCCACCAGCAGAGATCGGCTAGCGGAAAGCGAGCAGTACGTC. Protein sequence: CATSRDRLAESEQYV. This rearrangement joins TRBV15 to TRBJ2-7; 7 positions agree with TRBD2. Germline V lookup: CDR1 LNHNV, CDR2 YYDKDF (reference sequence). This CDR3 is 15 amino acids long. J was trimmed by 6 bases and V by 0 bases; bases with no gene match: 8.

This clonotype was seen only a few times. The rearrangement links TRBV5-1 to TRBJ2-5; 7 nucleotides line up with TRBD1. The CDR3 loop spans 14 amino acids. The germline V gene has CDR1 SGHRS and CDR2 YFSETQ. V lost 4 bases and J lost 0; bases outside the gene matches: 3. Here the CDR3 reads CASSVTGNQETQYF. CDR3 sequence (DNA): TGCGCCAGCAGCGTGACAGGGAACCAAGAGACCCAGTACTTC.

CDR3 protein: CASSLDGDTDTQYF. CDR3 bases: TGCGCCAGCAGCTTGGACGGGGACACAGATACGCAGTATTTT. The genes are TRBV5-1 and TRBJ2-3; possibly TRBD2 for D (5 bases). The CDR3 length is 14 residues. Between the trimmed V and J ends, which lost 0 bases and 2 bases, there was a span of 7 bases. The germline V gene has CDR1 SGHRS and CDR2 YFSETQ.

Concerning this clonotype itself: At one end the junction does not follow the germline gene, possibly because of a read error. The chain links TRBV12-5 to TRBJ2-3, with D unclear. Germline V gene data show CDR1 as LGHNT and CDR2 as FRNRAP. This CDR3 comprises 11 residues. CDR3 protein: CASGSVCTPGF. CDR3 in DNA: TGTGCTAGTGGGTCCGTCTGTACTCCTGGTTTT.

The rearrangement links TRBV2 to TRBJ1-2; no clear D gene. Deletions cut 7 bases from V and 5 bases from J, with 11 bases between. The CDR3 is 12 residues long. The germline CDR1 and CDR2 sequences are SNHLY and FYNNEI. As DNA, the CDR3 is TGTGCCAGCACATCGGAGAGTTATGGCTACACCTTC. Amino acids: CASTSESYGYTF.

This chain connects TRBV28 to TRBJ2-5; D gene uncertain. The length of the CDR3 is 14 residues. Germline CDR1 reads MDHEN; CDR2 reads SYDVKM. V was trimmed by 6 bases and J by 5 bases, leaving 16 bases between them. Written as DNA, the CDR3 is TGTGCCAGCAGGAAAAGACCGGGTTTGGAGACCCAGTACTTC. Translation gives CASRKRPGLETQYF.

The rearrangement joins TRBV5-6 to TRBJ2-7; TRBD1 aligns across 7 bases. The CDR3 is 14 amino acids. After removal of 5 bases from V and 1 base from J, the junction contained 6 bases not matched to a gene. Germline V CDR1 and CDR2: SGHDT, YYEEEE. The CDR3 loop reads CASRKTGQSYEQYV. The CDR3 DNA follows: TGTGCCAGCAGAAAGACAGGGCAATCCTACGAGCAGTACGTC.

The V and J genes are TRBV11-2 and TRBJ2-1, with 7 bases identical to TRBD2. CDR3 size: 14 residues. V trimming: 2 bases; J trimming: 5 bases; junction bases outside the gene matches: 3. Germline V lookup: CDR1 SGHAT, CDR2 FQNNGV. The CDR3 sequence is CASSLPSGNNEQFF. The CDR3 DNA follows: TGTGCCAGCAGCTTACCTAGCGGAAACAATGAGCAGTTCTTC.

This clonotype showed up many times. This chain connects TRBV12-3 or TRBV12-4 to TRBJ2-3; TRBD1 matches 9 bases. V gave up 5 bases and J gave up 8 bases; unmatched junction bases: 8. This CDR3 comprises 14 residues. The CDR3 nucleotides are TGTGCCAGCAGTCCGCCGGGACAGGGCGTTACGCAGTATTTT. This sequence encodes CASSPPGQGVTQYF.

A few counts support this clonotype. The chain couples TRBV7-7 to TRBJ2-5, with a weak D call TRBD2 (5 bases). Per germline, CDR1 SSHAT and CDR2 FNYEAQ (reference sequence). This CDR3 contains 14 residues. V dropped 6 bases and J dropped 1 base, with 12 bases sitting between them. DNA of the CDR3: TGTGCCAGCAGTCAAAGCGGTCTCCAAGAGACCCAGTACTTC. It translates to CASSQSGLQETQYF.

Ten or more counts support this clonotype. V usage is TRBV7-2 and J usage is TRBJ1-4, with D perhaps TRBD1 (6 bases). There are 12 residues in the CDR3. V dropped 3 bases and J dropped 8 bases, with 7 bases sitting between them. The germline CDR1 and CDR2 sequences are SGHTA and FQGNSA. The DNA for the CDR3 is TGTGCCAGCAGCTTGGGGGCGGAAAAACTGTTTTTT. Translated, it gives CASSLGAEKLFF.

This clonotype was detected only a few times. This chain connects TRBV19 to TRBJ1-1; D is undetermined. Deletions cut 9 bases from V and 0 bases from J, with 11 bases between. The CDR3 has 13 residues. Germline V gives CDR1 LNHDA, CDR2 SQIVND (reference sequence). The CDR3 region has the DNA TGTGCCAGCCAAGGACCGTTGAACACTGAAGCTTTCTTT. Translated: CASQGPLNTEAFF.

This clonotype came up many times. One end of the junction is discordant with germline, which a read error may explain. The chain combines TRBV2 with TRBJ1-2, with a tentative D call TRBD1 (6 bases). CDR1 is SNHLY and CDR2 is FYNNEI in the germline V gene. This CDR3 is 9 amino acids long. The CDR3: CASSPGHLF. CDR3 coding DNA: TGTGCCAGCAGCCCGGGACACCTCTTC.

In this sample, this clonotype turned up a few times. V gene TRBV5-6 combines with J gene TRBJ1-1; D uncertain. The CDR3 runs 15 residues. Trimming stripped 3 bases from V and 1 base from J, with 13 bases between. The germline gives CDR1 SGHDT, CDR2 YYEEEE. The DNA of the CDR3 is TGTGCCAGCAGCTCAAGCGGGCAATGGAACACTGAAGCTTTCTTT. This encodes CASSSSGQWNTEAFF.

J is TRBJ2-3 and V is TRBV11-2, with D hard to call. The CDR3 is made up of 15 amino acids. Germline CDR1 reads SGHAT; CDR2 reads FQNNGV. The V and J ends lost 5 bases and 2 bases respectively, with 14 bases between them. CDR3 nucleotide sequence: TGTGCCAGCAGCCCCTTGGGCACTCCCACAGATACGCAGTATTTT. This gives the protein CASSPLGTPTDTQYF.

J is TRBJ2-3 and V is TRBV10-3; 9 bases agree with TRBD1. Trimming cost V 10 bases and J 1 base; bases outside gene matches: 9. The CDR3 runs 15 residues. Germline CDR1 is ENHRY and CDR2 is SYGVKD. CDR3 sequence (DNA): TGTGCCAATATTCCGGGACAGGGCGGCACAGATACGCAGTATTTT. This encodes CANIPGQGGTDTQYF.